This paragraph reports one T cell receptor beta chain. What it recognizes is unknown. The data were obtained in a study of long-term antiretroviral therapy in people with HIV. Background on the study: The study's earliest collections predate the 2015 immediate-ART recommendation by about a decade. Study-wide results and limits: With ART, diversity went up but was still lower than in transplant donor controls.

Sampling of each donor yielded at least one pre-ART PBMC sample and at least two post-ART PBMC samples. Going into DNA extraction, samples held 1-10 million cryopreserved PBMC. Survey-level resolution applied to immunoSEQ assay v3.0. Sequencing was performed with immunoSEQ multiplex PCR; in TCRdb, only in-frame clones are kept and a portion is missing. The sample has about 30,000 clones, 85% to 95% seen once. CDR3 length: 16 residues. V was trimmed by 4 bases and J by 4 bases, leaving 19 bases between them. Germline loops: CDR1 MNHNS, CDR2 SASEGT. The source is a man aged 45-60 years with HIV. The gene calls are TRBV6-1 and TRBJ1-2; D is possibly TRBD1 (5 bases). Specimen: unsorted PBMCs, collected just over 7.2 years after starting antiretroviral therapy. CDR3 nucleotide sequence: TGTGCCAGCAGTGCGTCCAGACAGTTCAGCGCCTATGGCTACACCTTC. It codes for CASSASRQFSAYGYTF.